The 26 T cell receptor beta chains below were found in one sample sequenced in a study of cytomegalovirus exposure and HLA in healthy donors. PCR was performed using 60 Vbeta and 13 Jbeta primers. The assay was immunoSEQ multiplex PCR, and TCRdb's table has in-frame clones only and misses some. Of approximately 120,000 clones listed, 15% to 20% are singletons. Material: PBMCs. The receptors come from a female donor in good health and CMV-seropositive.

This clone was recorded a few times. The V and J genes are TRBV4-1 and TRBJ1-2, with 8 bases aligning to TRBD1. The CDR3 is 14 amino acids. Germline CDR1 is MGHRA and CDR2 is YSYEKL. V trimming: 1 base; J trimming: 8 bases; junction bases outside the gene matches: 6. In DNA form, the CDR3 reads TGCGCCAGCAGCCAAGTGGACAGGGATCGAGGCTACACCTTC. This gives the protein CASSQVDRDRGYTF.

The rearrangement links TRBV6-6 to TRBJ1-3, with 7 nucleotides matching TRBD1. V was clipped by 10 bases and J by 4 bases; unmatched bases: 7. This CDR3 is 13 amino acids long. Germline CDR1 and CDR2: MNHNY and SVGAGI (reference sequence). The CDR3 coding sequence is TGTGCCATACAACAGGGGATCGGAAACACCATATATTTT. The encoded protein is CAIQQGIGNTIYF.

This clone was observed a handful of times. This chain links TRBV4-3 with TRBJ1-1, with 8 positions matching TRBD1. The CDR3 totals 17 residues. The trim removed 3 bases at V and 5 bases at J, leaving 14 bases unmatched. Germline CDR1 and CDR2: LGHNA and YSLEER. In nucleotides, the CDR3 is TGCGCCAGCAGCCATGGCGTACGAACAGGGGGAGAGACTGAAGCTTTCTTT. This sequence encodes CASSHGVRTGGETEAFF.

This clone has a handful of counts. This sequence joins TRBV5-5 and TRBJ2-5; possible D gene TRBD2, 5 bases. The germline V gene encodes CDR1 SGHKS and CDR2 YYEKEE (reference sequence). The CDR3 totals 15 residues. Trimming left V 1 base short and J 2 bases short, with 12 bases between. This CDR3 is CASSLWRKAQETQYF. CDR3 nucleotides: TGTGCCAGCAGCTTGTGGAGGAAGGCTCAAGAGACCCAGTACTTC.

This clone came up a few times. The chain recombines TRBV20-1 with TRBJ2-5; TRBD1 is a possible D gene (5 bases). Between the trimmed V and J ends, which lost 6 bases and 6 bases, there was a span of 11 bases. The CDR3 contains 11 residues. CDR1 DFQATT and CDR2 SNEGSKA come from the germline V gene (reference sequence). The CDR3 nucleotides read TGCAGTGCAGGGGATATCAAGACCCAGTACTTC. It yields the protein CSAGDIKTQYF.

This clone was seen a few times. The CDR3 is CAWSGQGGTEAFF. The DNA of the CDR3 is TGTGCCTGGAGCGGACAGGGAGGAACTGAAGCTTTCTTT. V is TRBV30 and J is TRBJ1-1; 8 bases line up with TRBD1. The germline V gene has CDR1 GTSNPN and CDR2 SVGIG (reference sequence). The CDR3 runs 13 residues. V lost 3 bases and J lost 5; bases outside the gene matches: 5.

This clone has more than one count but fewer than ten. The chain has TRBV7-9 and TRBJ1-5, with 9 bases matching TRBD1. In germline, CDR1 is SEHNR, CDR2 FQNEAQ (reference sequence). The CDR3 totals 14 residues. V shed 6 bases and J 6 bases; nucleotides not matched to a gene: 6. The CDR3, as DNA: TGTGCCAGCAGTTCCACAGGGGGCACTCAGCCCCAGCATTTT. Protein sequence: CASSSTGGTQPQHF.

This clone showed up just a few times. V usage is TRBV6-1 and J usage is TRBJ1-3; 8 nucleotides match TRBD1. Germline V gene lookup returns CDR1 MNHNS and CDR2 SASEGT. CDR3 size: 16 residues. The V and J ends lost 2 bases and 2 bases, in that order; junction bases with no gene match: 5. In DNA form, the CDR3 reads TGTGCCAGCAGTGAATATACGGACAGGGCTGGAAACACCATATATTTT. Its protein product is CASSEYTDRAGNTIYF.

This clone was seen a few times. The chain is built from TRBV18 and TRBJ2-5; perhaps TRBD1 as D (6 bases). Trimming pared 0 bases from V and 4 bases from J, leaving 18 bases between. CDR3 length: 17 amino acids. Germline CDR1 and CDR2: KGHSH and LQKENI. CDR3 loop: CASSPPGQAGDGETQYF. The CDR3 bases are TGTGCCAGCTCACCACCGGGGCAAGCAGGGGATGGAGAGACCCAGTACTTC.

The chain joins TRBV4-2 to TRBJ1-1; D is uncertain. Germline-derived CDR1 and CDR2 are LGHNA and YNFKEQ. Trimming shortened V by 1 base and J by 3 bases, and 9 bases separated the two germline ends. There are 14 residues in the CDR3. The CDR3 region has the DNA TGTGCCAGCAGCCAAGGGACTCCGGACACTGAAGCTTTCTTT. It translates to CASSQGTPDTEAFF.

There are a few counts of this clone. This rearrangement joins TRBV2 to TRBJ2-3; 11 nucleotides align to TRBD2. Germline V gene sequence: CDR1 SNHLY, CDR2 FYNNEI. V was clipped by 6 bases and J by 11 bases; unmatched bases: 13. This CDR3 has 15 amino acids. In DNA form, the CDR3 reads TGTGCCAGCAGCCCCGGGGTAGCGGGAGGGGGCGTGCAGTATTTT. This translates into CASSPGVAGGGVQYF.

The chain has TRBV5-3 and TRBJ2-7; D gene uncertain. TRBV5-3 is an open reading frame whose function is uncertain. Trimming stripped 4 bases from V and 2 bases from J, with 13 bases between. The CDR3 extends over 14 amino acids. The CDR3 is CARSPLDRPYEQYF. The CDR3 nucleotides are TGTGCCAGAAGCCCTCTAGACCGACCCTACGAGCAGTACTTC.

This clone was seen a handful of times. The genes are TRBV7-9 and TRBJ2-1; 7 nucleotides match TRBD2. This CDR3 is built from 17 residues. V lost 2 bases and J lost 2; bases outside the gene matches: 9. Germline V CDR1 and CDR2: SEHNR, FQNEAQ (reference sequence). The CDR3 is CASSLSSGNLAYNEQFF. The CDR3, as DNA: TGTGCCAGCAGCTTATCGAGCGGGAACCTAGCCTACAATGAGCAGTTCTTC. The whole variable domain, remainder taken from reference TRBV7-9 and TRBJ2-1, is DTGVSQNPRHKITKRGQNVTFRCDPISEHNRLYWYRQTLGQGPEFLTYFQNEAQLEKSRLLSDRFSAERPKGSFSTLEIQRTEQGDSAMYLCASSLSSGNLAYNEQFFGPGTRLTVL.

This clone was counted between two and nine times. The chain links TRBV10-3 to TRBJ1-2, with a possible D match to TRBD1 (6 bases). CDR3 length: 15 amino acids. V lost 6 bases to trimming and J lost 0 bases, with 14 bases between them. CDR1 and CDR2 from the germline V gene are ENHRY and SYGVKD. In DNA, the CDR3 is TGTGCCATCAGAGAGGGACACACTGCTAACTATGGCTACACCTTC. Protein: CAIREGHTANYGYTF.

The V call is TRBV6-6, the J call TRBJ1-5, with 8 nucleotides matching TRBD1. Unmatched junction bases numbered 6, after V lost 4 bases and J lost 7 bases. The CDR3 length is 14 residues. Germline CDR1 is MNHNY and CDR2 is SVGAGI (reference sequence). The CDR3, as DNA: TGTGCCAGCAGTTCTCAGGGGGCACAGCAGCCCCAGCATTTT. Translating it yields CASSSQGAQQPQHF.

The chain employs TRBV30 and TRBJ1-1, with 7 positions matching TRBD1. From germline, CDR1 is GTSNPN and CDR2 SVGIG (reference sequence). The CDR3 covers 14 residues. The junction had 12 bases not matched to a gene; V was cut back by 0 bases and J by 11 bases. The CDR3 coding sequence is TGTGCCTGGAGTGTATCTCAAGGGGGCCGGTGGGCTTTCTTT. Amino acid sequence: CAWSVSQGGRWAFF.

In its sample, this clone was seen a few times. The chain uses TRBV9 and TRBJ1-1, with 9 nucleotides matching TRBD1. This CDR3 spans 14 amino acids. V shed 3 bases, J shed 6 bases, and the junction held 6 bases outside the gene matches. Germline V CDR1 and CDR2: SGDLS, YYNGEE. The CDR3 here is CASSEGQGNSEAFF. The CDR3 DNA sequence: TGTGCCAGCAGCGAGGGACAGGGAAACTCTGAAGCTTTCTTT. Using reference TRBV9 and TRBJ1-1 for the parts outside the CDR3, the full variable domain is DSGVTQTPKHLITATGQRVTLRCSPRSGDLSVYWYQQSLDQGLQFLIQYYNGEERAKGNILERFSAQQFPDLHSELNLSSLELGDSALYFCASSEGQGNSEAFFGQGTRLTVV.

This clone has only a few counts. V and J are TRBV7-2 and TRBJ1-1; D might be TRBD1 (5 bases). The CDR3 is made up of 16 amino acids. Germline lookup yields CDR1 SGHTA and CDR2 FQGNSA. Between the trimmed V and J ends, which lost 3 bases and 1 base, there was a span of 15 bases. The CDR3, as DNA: TGTGCCAGCAGCTTCAGGGAAATCACCGCGAACACTGAAGCTTTCTTT. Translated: CASSFREITANTEAFF.

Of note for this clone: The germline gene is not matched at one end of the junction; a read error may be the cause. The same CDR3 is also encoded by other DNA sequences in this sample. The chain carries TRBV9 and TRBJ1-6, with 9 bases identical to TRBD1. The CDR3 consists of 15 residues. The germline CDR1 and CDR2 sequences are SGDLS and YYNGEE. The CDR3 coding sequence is TGTGCCAGCAGCGTAGAGGGACAGGGTGGTTCACCTCTCCACTTT. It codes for CASSVEGQGGSPLHF.

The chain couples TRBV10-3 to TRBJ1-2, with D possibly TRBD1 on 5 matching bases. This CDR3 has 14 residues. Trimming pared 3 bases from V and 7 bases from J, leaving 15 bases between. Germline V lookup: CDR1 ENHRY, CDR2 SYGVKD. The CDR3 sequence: CAISEDWGVAGYTF. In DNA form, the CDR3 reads TGTGCCATCAGTGAAGATTGGGGGGTCGCTGGCTACACCTTC.

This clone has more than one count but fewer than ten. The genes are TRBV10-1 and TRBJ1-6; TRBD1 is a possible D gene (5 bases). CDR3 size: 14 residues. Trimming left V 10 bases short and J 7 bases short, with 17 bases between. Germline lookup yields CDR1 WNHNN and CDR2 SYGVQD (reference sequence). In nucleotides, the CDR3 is TGCGCCACCTCACGCGGGGCGAGGAATTCACCCCTCCACTTT. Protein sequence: CATSRGARNSPLHF.

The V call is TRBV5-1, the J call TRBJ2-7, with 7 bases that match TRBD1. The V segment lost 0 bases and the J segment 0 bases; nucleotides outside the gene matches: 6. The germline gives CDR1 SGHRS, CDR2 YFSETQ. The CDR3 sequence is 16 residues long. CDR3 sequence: CASSLAGTASSYEQYF. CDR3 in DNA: TGCGCCAGCAGCTTGGCGGGGACAGCAAGCTCCTACGAGCAGTACTTC. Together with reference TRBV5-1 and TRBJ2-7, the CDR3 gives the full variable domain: KAGVTQTPRYLIKTRGQQVTLSCSPISGHRSVSWYQQTPGQGLQFLFEYFSETQRNKGNFPGRFSGRQFSNSRSEMNVSTLELGDSALYLCASSLAGTASSYEQYFGPGTRLTVT.

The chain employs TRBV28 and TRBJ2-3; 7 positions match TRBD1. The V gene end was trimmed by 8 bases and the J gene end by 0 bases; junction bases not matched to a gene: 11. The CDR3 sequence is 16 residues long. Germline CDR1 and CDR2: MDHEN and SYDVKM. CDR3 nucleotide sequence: TGTGCCAGCGGGTTAACAGGGGTGACTAGCACAGATACGCAGTATTTT. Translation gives CASGLTGVTSTDTQYF.

The CDR3 here is CASSVDRGYYGYTF. CDR3 nucleotide sequence: TGTGCCAGCAGCGTAGACAGGGGGTATTATGGCTACACCTTC. The rearrangement uses TRBV7-2 and TRBJ1-2; TRBD1 matches 9 bases. The CDR3 has 14 amino acids. J lost 5 bases, V lost 5 bases, and 6 bases had no gene match. Germline values: CDR1 SGHTA, CDR2 FQGNSA.

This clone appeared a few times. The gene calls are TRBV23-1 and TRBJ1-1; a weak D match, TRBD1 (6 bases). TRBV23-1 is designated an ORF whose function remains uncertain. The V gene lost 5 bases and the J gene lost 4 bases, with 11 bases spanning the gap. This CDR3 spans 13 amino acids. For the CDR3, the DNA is TGCGCCAGCAGTAGGGGGTGGAGCACTGAAGCTTTCTTT. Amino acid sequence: CASSRGWSTEAFF.

CDR3 bases: TGTGCCAGCAGCCTTGCCGGGACAGTCCAATTGGCCCAGTACTTC. Translated, it gives CASSLAGTVQLAQYF. V gene TRBV11-2 combines with J gene TRBJ2-5, with 7 bases that match TRBD1. This CDR3 comprises 15 residues. V was pared by 5 bases and J by 9 bases, with 15 bases of the junction left unmatched. Germline V lookup: CDR1 SGHAT, CDR2 FQNNGV.